The clone carrying this TCR beta chain was seen only once. With 60 Vbeta and 13 Jbeta primers, the PCR was carried out. Produced via immunoSEQ multiplex PCR; TCRdb's table is partial and in-frame only. The sample shows 200,000 to 250,000 clones, around 85% of them seen only once. This sample was included in a study of cytomegalovirus exposure and HLA in healthy donors. CDR1 is SGHRS, CDR2 YFSETQ, per germline. V shed 0 bases and J shed 3 bases, with 10 bases lying between them. This CDR3 contains 15 residues. The chain employs TRBV5-1 and TRBJ1-3; D gene unclear. The sequenced sample was PBMCs. The TCR comes from a girl aged 2-9 years in good health and CMV-seronegative. The CDR3 DNA is TGCGCCAGCAGCTTGGATCCCGGGGATGGAAACACCATATATTTT. This encodes CASSLDPGDGNTIYF.